This TCR beta chain emerged from a study of shared clonotypes between healthy human individuals. Looking at the study overall: Ranging from 18 to 49 in age, donors were a couple of women and three men.

Naive CD8 populations comprised CD45RO-negative cells positively selected for CCR7, excluding terminally differentiated effector memory CD45RA+ cells. Repertoires were generated with immunoSEQ multiplex PCR, while TCRdb's copy carries only in-frame clones and drops some. In the table there are some 2 million clones, approximately 94% of which are singletons. Findings and limits, study-wide: Blood was the only sampled material, and tissue repertoires likely differ. Clonotypes shared by all four sorted-subset donors had higher generation probabilities than non-shared clonotypes.

About this clone: What it binds is unknown. Distinct nucleotide sequences in the sample also encode this CDR3.

The sequenced sample was naive CD8+ T cells sorted from blood. The clonotype originates from a man between 18 and 35 years old in good health.

CDR3 in DNA: TGCAGCGGGCGGGGTGACAATGAGCAGTTCTTC. Translated, it gives CSGRGDNEQFF. This chain connects TRBV29-1 to TRBJ2-1, with D possibly matching TRBD2 (6 bases). Between the trimmed V and J ends, which lost 7 bases and 5 bases, there was a span of 9 bases. Per germline, CDR1 SQVTM and CDR2 ANQGSEA. This CDR3 comprises 11 residues.